This T cell receptor beta chain was identified in a study of blood T cell repertoires in COVID-19. Germline values: CDR1 SGHVS, CDR2 FNYEAQ. Trimming removed 5 bases at V and 0 bases at J, with 11 bases between. The CDR3 extends over 15 amino acids. Clones were sequenced by immunoSEQ multiplex PCR, and TCRdb holds only the in-frame ones, with some missing. The table shows around 460,000 clones, with 70% to 90% occurring only once. The rearrangement joins TRBV7-6 to TRBJ2-1; D is possibly TRBD2 (6 bases). This TCR was sampled from a man aged 18 to 29 with COVID-19, enrolled during active disease. The sequencing sample was made of peripheral blood. Written as DNA, the CDR3 is TGTGCCAGCAGCCAGGCGGGGATCTCCTACAATGAGCAGTTCTTC. Translating gives CASSQAGISYNEQFF.